The rows below give T cell receptor beta chains drawn from one sample of a study of CD8 T cells in Susac syndrome. TCRdb reprocessed the immunoSEQ multiplex PCR reads via MiXCR and lists one record per CDR3 protein. The data hold about 150,000 distinct CDR3 sequences, with roughly 95% observed a single time. The sample comprised CD8+ T cells from PBMCs. Source of these receptors: a human donor with multiple sclerosis. The CDR3 runs from the conserved cysteine through the conserved F or W. A D gene is named only where the DNA matches it firmly. Size is stated for part of the rows, as once, few or many counts, or as a class when the clone is expanded.

d_call clone_size j_call v_call cdr3_aa cdr3_nt
TRBD1 once TRBJ1-1 TRBV5-1 CASSSEGQGRNTEAFF TGCGCCAGCAGTTCGGAAGGACAGGGGCGAAACACTGAAGCTTTCTTT
. . TRBJ1-5 TRBV6-5 CASSRRRARNQPQHF TGTGCCAGCAGTCGTCGACGGGCACGCAATCAGCCCCAGCATTTT
. . TRBJ1-1 TRBV19 CASTQGGWRKNTEAFF TGTGCCAGTACACAGGGAGGTTGGCGTAAGAACACTGAAGCTTTCTTT
. . TRBJ1-2 TRBV27 CASSWAGSDYGYTF TGTGCCAGCAGTTGGGCAGGGAGTGACTATGGCTACACCTTC
TRBD1 . TRBJ2-1 TRBV7-6 CASSPGTGGYNEQFF TGTGCCAGCAGTCCCGGGACAGGGGGTTACAATGAGCAGTTCTTC
. . TRBJ2-3 TRBV5-1 CASNIWVGTDTQYF TGCGCCAGCAACATCTGGGTGGGGACAGATACGCAGTATTTT
. . TRBJ1-5 TRBV23-1 CASSRGSERPGQPQHF TGCGCCAGCAGTCGCGGAAGCGAAAGGCCCGGGCAGCCCCAGCATTTT
. . TRBJ1-5 TRBV12-3/TRBV12-4 CASSPGGGYGGQPQHF TGTGCCAGCAGTCCGGGGGGAGGATATGGAGGACAGCCCCAGCATTTT
TRBD1 . TRBJ1-5 TRBV19 CASSIDRGLGNQPQHF TGTGCCAGTAGTATAGACAGGGGGCTTGGAAATCAGCCCCAGCATTTT
. . TRBJ2-1 TRBV30 CASKANEQFF TGTGCCTCGAAGGCCAATGAGCAGTTCTTC
. . TRBJ2-3 TRBV27 CASSWKGGGMDTQYF TGTGCCAGCAGCTGGAAGGGGGGGGGCATGGATACGCAGTATTTT
. . TRBJ2-1 TRBV9 CASSVGQRAVYNEQFF TGTGCCAGCAGCGTAGGCCAGCGGGCGGTCTACAATGAGCAGTTCTTC
. . TRBJ2-7 TRBV12-3/TRBV12-4 CASSLKIGLYEQYF TGTGCCAGCAGTTTAAAGATCGGACTCTACGAGCAGTACTTC
. . TRBJ2-2 TRBV6-1 CASTEAGELFF TGTGCCAGCACCGAGGCCGGGGAGCTGTTTTTT
. . TRBJ2-2 TRBV3-1 CASSPPGDTGELFF TGTGCCAGCAGCCCCCCAGGGGACACCGGGGAGCTGTTTTTT
TRBD2 . TRBJ2-3 TRBV5-1 CASSLESGGDTQYF TGCGCCAGCAGCTTAGAAAGCGGGGGAGATACGCAGTATTTT
. . TRBJ2-7 TRBV15 CATSRPQLRGQQYF TGTGCCACCAGCAGGCCGCAACTACGGGGACAGCAGTACTTC
. . TRBJ2-1 TRBV3-1 CATLGGLSYNEQFF TGTGCCACCCTAGGCGGGCTTTCCTACAATGAGCAGTTCTTC
. . TRBJ1-2 TRBV27 CASGTGYNYGYTF TGTGCCAGCGGGACCGGTTATAACTATGGCTACACCTTC
. . TRBJ1-1 TRBV3-1 CASSIGAPGTLNTEAFF TGTGCCAGCAGCATAGGGGCGCCAGGGACTTTGAACACTGAAGCTTTCTTT
. . TRBJ1-1 TRBV11-2 CASSPIGVTEAFF TGTGCCAGCAGCCCCATTGGGGTCACTGAAGCTTTCTTT
. . TRBJ1-2 TRBV29-1 CSVRSGAGNKGDYGYTF TGCAGCGTTAGGTCGGGGGCTGGGAATAAAGGGGACTATGGCTACACCTTC
TRBD2 . TRBJ2-5 TRBV18 CASSQPGLKETQYF TGTGCCAGCTCGCAACCGGGACTAAAAGAGACCCAGTACTTC
TRBD1 . TRBJ2-7 TRBV20-1 CSVWGQGLEQYF TGCAGTGTATGGGGACAGGGTCTCGAGCAGTACTTC
TRBD1 . TRBJ2-7 TRBV6-2/TRBV6-3 CASRDRGYSYEQYF TGTGCCAGCAGGGACAGGGGGTACTCCTACGAGCAGTACTTC
TRBD1 . TRBJ1-5 TRBV2 CASTTGEQPQHF TGTGCCAGCACGACAGGGGAACAGCCCCAGCATTTT
TRBD1 . TRBJ1-1 TRBV29-1 CSVDGTEQNTEAFF TGCAGCGTTGATGGGACAGAACAGAACACTGAAGCTTTCTTT
TRBD2 . TRBJ2-5 TRBV7-7 CASGRTSGGRETQYF TGTGCTAGCGGCCGGACTAGCGGGGGAAGAGAGACCCAGTACTTC
TRBD1 . TRBJ2-5 TRBV29-1 CSVEGSDRRQETQYF TGCAGCGTTGAAGGTTCGGACAGGCGCCAAGAGACCCAGTACTTC
TRBD1 . TRBJ2-2 TRBV30 CAWKLGTENTGELFF TGTGCCTGGAAACTCGGGACAGAGAACACCGGGGAGCTGTTTTTT
. . TRBJ2-3 TRBV20-1 CSARDLNVRSDTQYF TGCAGTGCTAGAGATCTCAACGTAAGATCAGATACGCAGTATTTT
. . TRBJ1-2 TRBV7-9 CASSDRTAEGNYGYTF TGTGCCAGCAGCGATAGGACAGCCGAGGGGAACTATGGCTACACCTTC
. . TRBJ1-1 TRBV7-9 CASSPAVTEAFF TGTGCCAGCAGCCCTGCCGTCACTGAAGCTTTCTTT
. . TRBJ2-5 TRBV7-9 CASSLEGRETQYF TGTGCCAGCAGCTTAGAGGGAAGAGAGACCCAGTACTTC
. . TRBJ2-6 TRBV20-1 CSARDSQGFAGANVLTF TGCAGTGCTAGAGATAGCCAGGGATTTGCTGGGGCCAACGTCCTGACTTTC
. . TRBJ1-5 TRBV20-1 CSASGVLGNQPQHF TGCAGTGCTAGTGGGGTGTTGGGCAATCAGCCCCAGCATTTT
TRBD1 . TRBJ2-4 TRBV12-3/TRBV12-4 CASSPRTGLAKNIQYF TGTGCCAGCAGTCCTCGGACAGGGTTAGCCAAAAACATTCAGTACTTC
TRBD1 once TRBJ1-4 TRBV30 CAWSARGPNEKLFF TGTGCCTGGAGTGCCAGGGGGCCTAATGAAAAACTGTTTTTT
TRBD2 . TRBJ2-1 TRBV13 CASSSGPRGDEQFF TGTGCCAGCAGCTCCGGCCCCCGGGGGGATGAGCAGTTCTTC
. once TRBJ2-1 TRBV4-1 CASAPAGAGNEQFF TGCGCCAGCGCCCCGGCGGGGGCTGGGAATGAGCAGTTCTTC
. . TRBJ1-1 TRBV4-1 CASTWSMNTEAFF TGCGCCAGTACGTGGAGTATGAACACTGAAGCTTTCTTT
. . TRBJ2-5 TRBV15 CATSRDRRGSQETQYF TGTGCCACCAGCAGAGACAGAAGGGGTTCACAAGAGACCCAGTACTTC